This entry concerns a single T cell receptor beta chain. Its target is unknown. The germline V gene encodes CDR1 SGHRS and CDR2 YFSETQ. V lost 0 bases to trimming and J lost 1 base; unmatched junction nucleotides: 7. The CDR3 is made up of 17 amino acids. This entry is derived from a study of CD8 T cells in ankylosing spondylitis. The study's findings and limits: Ankylosing spondylitis blood appeared to be characterized by a TCR beta motif of several highly homologous variants. Clones linked to disease were reported to show significant enrichment in matched ankylosing spondylitis synovial fluid. A number of the motif variants had already been described in reactive arthritis synovial fluid and blood. Relatively scarce in peripheral blood, disease-linked clones were CD8+.

TCRdb processed the 5' RACE reads anew with MiXCR; each CDR3 protein has one entry. The repertoire holds about 450,000 distinct CDR3 sequences, 25% to 30% seen once, with 0.89% in the top ten. This sequence joins TRBV5-1 and TRBJ1-1, with TRBD1 matching 9 bases. The sequenced sample consisted of blood, either unsorted or a sorted T cell fraction (not recorded which). This receptor was obtained from a male donor with ankylosing spondylitis. The CDR3 nucleotides read TGCGCCAGCAGCTTGGGACGGGACAGGGTCCCGAACACTGAAGCTTTCTTT. Its translation: CASSLGRDRVPNTEAFF.